Below, 23 T cell receptor beta chains from the same sample are listed, as sequenced in a study of spatial heterogeneity in lung cancer. Specified time point: sample taken at primary tumor resection. TCRdb reprocessed the 5' RACE reads via MiXCR and lists one record per CDR3 protein. Of approximately 40,000 distinct CDR3 sequences in the sample, less than 6.5% were seen once. The source material was PBMCs, sampled at surgery. The source of these receptors is a female donor with early-stage non-small cell lung cancer.

To note about this clonotype: The DNA is left out, because the CDR3 cannot be placed on it with certainty; the CDR3 is given as TCRdb lists it. The chain joins TRBV30 to TRBJ1-2; no check of the table's D call, TRBD1, against the DNA was made. The CDR3 region is 13 residues in length, termini included. From germline, CDR1 is GTSNPN and CDR2 SVGIG (reference sequence). The CDR3 reads CAWATGTGFNSTF.

The genes are TRBV12-3 or TRBV12-4 and TRBJ1-2; perhaps TRBD1 as D (5 bases). This CDR3 is built from 13 residues. V was pared by 4 bases and J by 7 bases, with 13 bases between. The CDR3 DNA sequence: TGTGCCAGCAGTTCCTCCGAGGGACGTGGCTACACCTTC. Protein: CASSSSEGRGYTF.

This clonotype was picked up many times. This chain links TRBV18 with TRBJ2-7; TRBD2 matches 14 bases. Germline values: CDR1 KGHSH, CDR2 LQKENI. The length of the CDR3 is 15 residues. V lost 6 bases, J lost 5 bases, and 6 bases stayed unmatched. The CDR3 sequence is CASSRGLAGDDEQYF. The CDR3 DNA sequence: TGTGCCAGCTCGCGGGGACTAGCGGGGGACGACGAGCAGTACTTC.

This clonotype was counted at least ten times. The V and J genes are TRBV20-1 and TRBJ2-3; no definite D call. V was cut by 5 bases and J by 6 bases, with 9 bases left in between. Germline V gene lookup returns CDR1 DFQATT and CDR2 SNEGSKA (reference sequence). CDR3 length: 11 residues. In DNA, the CDR3 is TGCAGTGCTTCAGACGCGGATACGCAGTATTTT. Translating gives CSASDADTQYF.

This clonotype appeared many times. The chain has TRBV5-6 and TRBJ1-2; D gene ambiguous. The V end lost 1 base, the J end lost 1 base, and 5 bases lay between the germline ends. Looked up from germline, CDR1 is SGHDT and CDR2 is YYEEEE. The CDR3 extends over 13 amino acids. CDR3 nucleotide sequence: TGTGCCAGCAGCTTGAGGAATAACTATGGCTACACCTTC. This codes for CASSLRNNYGYTF.

The V and J genes are TRBV4-3 and TRBJ2-1; 8 nucleotides line up with TRBD2. Trimming removed 3 bases from V and 4 bases from J; junction bases left unmatched: 11. The CDR3 is made up of 17 amino acids. Germline lookup yields CDR1 LGHNA and CDR2 YSLEER. CDR3 in amino acids: CASSHPDSGATYNEQFF. As DNA, the CDR3 is TGCGCCAGCAGCCACCCAGATAGCGGGGCGACATACAATGAGCAGTTCTTC.

This clonotype has at least ten counts. V gene TRBV6-1 combines with J gene TRBJ1-1; a possible D gene is TRBD1 (5 bases). CDR3 length equals 13 residues. V shed 5 bases and J shed 6 bases, with 13 bases lying between them. From germline, CDR1 is MNHNS and CDR2 SASEGT. CDR3 residues: CASSPRGASEAFF. CDR3 nucleotide sequence: TGTGCCAGCAGTCCCCGTGGGGCCTCTGAAGCTTTCTTT.

In its sample, this clonotype was seen many times. The chain carries TRBV12-3 or TRBV12-4 and TRBJ2-3; D gene uncertain. This CDR3 spans 12 amino acids. Deletions cut 2 bases from V and 4 bases from J, with 4 bases between. This CDR3 reads CASSLSADTQYF. CDR3 DNA sequence: TGTGCCAGCAGTTTAAGCGCAGATACGCAGTATTTT.

This clonotype was recorded many times. The chain uses TRBV7-9 and TRBJ2-7; D gene uncertain. V lost 4 bases to trimming and J lost 4 bases, with 14 bases between them. CDR1 is SEHNR and CDR2 is FQNEAQ in the germline V gene (reference sequence). This CDR3 has 14 amino acids. The CDR3 region is CASSSIGRVYEQYF. The CDR3 DNA reads as TGTGCCAGCAGCTCCATAGGACGGGTATACGAGCAGTACTTC. The complete variable domain, with remaining parts taken from reference TRBV7-9 and TRBJ2-7, reads DTGVSQNPRHKITKRGQNVTFRCDPISEHNRLYWYRQTLGQGPEFLTYFQNEAQLEKSRLLSDRFSAERPKGSFSTLEIQRTEQGDSAMYLCASSSIGRVYEQYFGPGTRLTVT.

At least ten counts were recorded for this clonotype. The chain is built from TRBV6-1 and TRBJ1-5; D may be TRBD1 (5 bases). V lost 3 bases and J 0 bases, leaving 18 bases between the germline ends. CDR1 is MNHNS, CDR2 SASEGT, per germline. This CDR3 region has 18 residues. In DNA form, the CDR3 reads TGTGCCAGCAGTGATACGTTTTTGGGGGTTTATAGCAATCAGCCCCAGCATTTT. Its protein product is CASSDTFLGVYSNQPQHF.

The chain combines TRBV7-9 with TRBJ2-3; unclear D gene. The CDR3 is 12 amino acids. Trimming pared 4 bases from V and 2 bases from J, leaving 4 bases between. Germline CDR1 reads SEHNR; CDR2 reads FQNEAQ (reference sequence). CDR3 residues: CASSSHTDTQYF. In DNA form, the CDR3 reads TGTGCCAGCAGCTCCCACACAGATACGCAGTATTTT.

The sample holds many counts of this clonotype. The CDR3 here is CASSTGSTDTQYF. The CDR3 DNA follows: TGCGCCAGCTCAACAGGGAGCACAGATACGCAGTATTTT. The rearrangement joins TRBV5-1 to TRBJ2-3, with a weak D call TRBD1 (6 bases). The CDR3 length is 13 residues. The germline CDR1 and CDR2 sequences are SGHRS and YFSETQ. Trimming stripped 7 bases from V and 0 bases from J, with 9 bases between.

This clonotype was observed a few times. This chain uses TRBV20-1 with TRBJ2-3, with 7 bases identical to TRBD2. CDR1 is DFQATT, CDR2 SNEGSKA, per germline (reference sequence). CDR3 size: 15 residues. V gave up 6 bases and J gave up 7 bases; unmatched junction bases: 16. The CDR3 sequence is CSASNLAGIVNTQYF. DNA for the CDR3: TGCAGTGCCTCCAATTTAGCGGGCATAGTAAATACGCAGTATTTT.

This clonotype came up a few times. The CDR3 sequence is CASSKAQRGGNGDEQFF. CDR3 coding DNA: TGTGCCAGCAGCAAAGCCCAGCGGGGGGGTAACGGAGATGAGCAGTTCTTC. The J gene is TRBJ2-1, the V gene TRBV21-1; the D call TRBD2 from the table was never checked on the DNA. TRBV21-1 is designated a pseudogene. The CDR3 runs to 17 residues.

A few counts support this clonotype. The chain couples TRBV10-3 to TRBJ1-6, with 9 positions matching TRBD1. CDR1 ENHRY and CDR2 SYGVKD come from the germline V gene. The CDR3 runs to 16 residues. Trimming cost V 2 bases and J 8 bases; bases outside gene matches: 7. In DNA form, the CDR3 reads TGTGCCATCAGTGAGGTTGGGACAGGGACCCATTCACCCCTCCACTTT. It specifies CAISEVGTGTHSPLHF.

The chain has TRBV9 and TRBJ2-7; no firm D call. Germline loops: CDR1 SGDLS, CDR2 YYNGEE. CDR3 length: 13 residues. V gave up 5 bases and J gave up 6 bases, with 15 bases separating them. DNA for the CDR3: TGTGCCAGCAGTTCGGAGTTCCGAGGCGAGCAGTACTTC. Translated: CASSSEFRGEQYF. Full variable domain (missing parts from reference TRBV9 and TRBJ2-7): DSGVTQTPKHLITATGQRVTLRCSPRSGDLSVYWYQQSLDQGLQFLIQYYNGEERAKGNILERFSAQQFPDLHSELNLSSLELGDSALYFCASSSEFRGEQYFGPGTRLTVT.

This clonotype was counted ten times or more. V and J are TRBV2 and TRBJ1-1; no definite D call. This CDR3 is 13 amino acids long. The V and J ends lost 10 bases and 1 base respectively, with 13 bases between them. Germline V gene data show CDR1 as SNHLY and CDR2 as FYNNEI. Here the CDR3 reads CANVRERNTEAFF. CDR3 DNA sequence: TGTGCCAACGTCCGGGAGCGGAACACTGAAGCTTTCTTT.

This clonotype was recorded at least ten times. V is TRBV13 and J is TRBJ2-3; no clear D gene. The V end lost 3 bases, the J end lost 5 bases, and 3 bases lay between the germline ends. This CDR3 spans 11 amino acids. Germline CDR1 is PRHDT and CDR2 is FYEKMQ (reference sequence). The CDR3 reads CASSFEDTQYF. DNA of the CDR3: TGTGCCAGCAGCTTTGAAGATACGCAGTATTTT.

Comments on this clonotype: A much larger clone sits a single nucleotide away, making a read error possible. The gene calls are TRBV6-2 or TRBV6-3 and TRBJ1-2; D possibly corresponds to TRBD1 (5 bases). Germline V CDR1 and CDR2: MNHEY, SVGEGT. This CDR3 region has 13 residues. CDR3 sequence: CASSTQEYYGYAF. Here the CDR3 DNA reads TGTGCCAGCAGTACACAGGAGTACTATGGCTACGCCTTC.

This clonotype was observed at least ten times. The CDR3, as DNA: TGTGCTAGTGGTTTGGTCCGGTCACCCCTCCACTTT. Translated, it gives CASGLVRSPLHF. The chain carries TRBV12-5 and TRBJ1-6; D unclear. The ends were cut back, 0 bases at V and 10 bases at J, with 4 bases in the middle. CDR1 and CDR2 from the germline V gene are LGHNT and FRNRAP. The CDR3 is 12 residues long.

This clonotype was observed at least ten times. This chain links TRBV6-1 with TRBJ1-5; D uncertain. This CDR3 is 14 amino acids long. The V end lost 3 bases, the J end lost 5 bases, and 11 bases lay between the germline ends. In germline, CDR1 is MNHNS, CDR2 SASEGT. CDR3 nucleotide sequence: TGTGCCAGCAGTGATGTCTCGAGAGATCAGCCCCAGCATTTT. Protein sequence: CASSDVSRDQPQHF.

This clonotype was recorded many times. This chain connects TRBV19 to TRBJ2-7; maybe TRBD2 (7 bases). CDR1 is LNHDA, CDR2 SQIVND, per germline (reference sequence). This CDR3 comprises 14 residues. The V and J ends lost 7 bases and 5 bases respectively, with 18 bases between them. The CDR3 sequence: CASNLGGAADEQYF. The CDR3, as DNA: TGTGCCAGTAACCTAGGGGGGGCGGCGGACGAGCAGTACTTC.

This clonotype came up many times. The rearrangement links TRBV7-2 to TRBJ1-2, with unresolved D. The germline gives CDR1 SGHTA, CDR2 FQGNSA. The CDR3 is 14 amino acids. Trimming left V 4 bases short and J 5 bases short, with 14 bases between. As DNA, the CDR3 is TGTGCCAGCAGCTCCCCCGAATCCAGATATGGCTACACCTTC. Translated: CASSSPESRYGYTF. The full variable domain, completed using reference TRBV7-2 and TRBJ1-2, is GAGVSQSPSNKVTEKGKDVELRCDPISGHTALYWYRQSLGQGLEFLIYFQGNSAPDKSGLPSDRFSAERTGGSVSTLTIQRTQQEDSAVYLCASSSPESRYGYTFGSGTRLTVV.